This T cell receptor beta chain appears in the sequencing data of a study of shared clonotypes between healthy human individuals. The CDR3 loop spans 16 amino acids. The ends were cut back, 7 bases at V and 6 bases at J, with 24 bases in the middle. The germline CDR1 and CDR2 sequences are MDHEN and SYDVKM. The sorted-subset replicate PCRs were given approximately 190 ng DNA, which is tens of thousands of T cell genomes. Original analysis: Sequence data from immunoSEQ were junction-only and lacked quality scores; consequently, filtering differed. Assay: immunoSEQ multiplex PCR; the TCRdb copy retains only in-frame clones and omits some. V and J calls and clone size are as listed in that table; D and trimming were resolved from the DNA. Of about 2.3 million clones in the sample, 85% to 95% were seen once.

The TCR comes from a man aged 18 to 35 in good health. Some clones in this sample may be carry-over from other donors' samples. J is TRBJ1-1 and V is TRBV28; TRBD1 is a possible D gene (6 bases). Sequencing was done on a sample of naive CD4+ T cells from PBMCs. This sample's subset: CD45RA+ positively selected. The DNA for the CDR3 is TGTGCCAGCATTACCGGAGGAACAGGGATAATAGCTGAAGCTTTCTTT. Protein: CASITGGTGIIAEAFF.